The source of this T cell receptor (beta chain) is a study of T cells after yellow fever vaccination. Study in general: Any fraction with a low cell number was prepared using SMART-Seq v4 Ultra Low Input.

The ends were cut back, 7 bases at V and 3 bases at J, with 5 bases in the middle. Germline CDR1 is KGHDR and CDR2 is SFDVKD. This CDR3 spans 11 amino acids. TCRdb independently ran MiXCR on the 5' RACE reads; one entry per CDR3 protein. Of about 340,000 distinct CDR3 sequences listed, 7.5% to 9% are singletons. The sample holds a few counts of this clonotype. The receptor was isolated from a man aged 18 to 29 who received the YFV17D yellow fever vaccine. The sample in question was PBMCs, obtained on the day of the first yellow fever vaccination. The chain joins TRBV24-1 to TRBJ2-5; D call uncertain. Here the CDR3 reads CATSRKETQYF. DNA of the CDR3: TGTGCCACCAGCCGAAAAGAGACCCAGTACTTC.